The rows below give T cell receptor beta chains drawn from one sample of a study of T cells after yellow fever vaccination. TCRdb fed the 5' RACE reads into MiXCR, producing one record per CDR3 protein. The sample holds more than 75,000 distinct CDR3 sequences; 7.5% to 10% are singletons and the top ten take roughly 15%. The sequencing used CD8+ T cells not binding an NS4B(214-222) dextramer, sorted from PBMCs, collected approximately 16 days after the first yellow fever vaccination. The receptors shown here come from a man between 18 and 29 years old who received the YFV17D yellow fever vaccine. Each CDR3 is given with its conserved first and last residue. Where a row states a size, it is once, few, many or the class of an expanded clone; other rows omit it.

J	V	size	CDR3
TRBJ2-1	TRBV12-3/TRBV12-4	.	CASSALAGGPNEQFF
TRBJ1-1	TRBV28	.	CATGTPPGAEAFF
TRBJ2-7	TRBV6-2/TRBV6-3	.	CASRTLIYEQYF
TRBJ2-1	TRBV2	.	CASSVFGGMVYEQFF
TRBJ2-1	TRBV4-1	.	CASSQAAGGLAGGGDEQFF
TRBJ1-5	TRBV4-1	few	CASSLITGQPQHF
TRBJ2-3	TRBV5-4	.	CASSYRDGYTDTQYF
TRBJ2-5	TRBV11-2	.	CASSSGEGEGETQYF
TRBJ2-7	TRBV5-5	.	CASSLRSDEQYF
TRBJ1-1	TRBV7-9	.	CASIEDGYSELNTEAFF
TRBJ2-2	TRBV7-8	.	CASSQTANTGELFF
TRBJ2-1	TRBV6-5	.	CASSFGPSEQFF
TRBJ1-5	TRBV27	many	CASSFRLGQPQHF
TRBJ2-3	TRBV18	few	CASSPLTSGSIGDTQYF
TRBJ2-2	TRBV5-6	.	CASSFSQQRIPVEELFF
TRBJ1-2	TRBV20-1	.	CSASPPGNYGYTF
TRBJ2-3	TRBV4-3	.	CASSKGGATDTQYF
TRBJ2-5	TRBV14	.	CASSQGGGSSEETQYF
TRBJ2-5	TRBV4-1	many	CASSRIGGGQETQYF
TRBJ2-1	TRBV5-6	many	CASLSGGPYNEQFF
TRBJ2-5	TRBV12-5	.	CASGLDAETQYF
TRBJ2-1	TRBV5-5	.	CASSPFDRYEQFF
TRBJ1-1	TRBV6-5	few	CASSYSSFQANTEAFF
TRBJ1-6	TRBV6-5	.	CASSYSKEGTLHF
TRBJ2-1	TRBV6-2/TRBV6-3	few	CASKDPLTYNEQFF
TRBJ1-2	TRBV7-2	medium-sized	CASSLLGDLYTF
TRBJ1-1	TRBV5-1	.	CASSLGDRLNTEAFF
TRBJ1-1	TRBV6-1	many	CASSASGGRSTEAFF
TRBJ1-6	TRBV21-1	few	CASSRTGNRVSSSPLHF
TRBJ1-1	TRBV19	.	CASSSQGYTDTEAFF
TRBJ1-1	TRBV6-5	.	CASSYGRGMNTEAFF
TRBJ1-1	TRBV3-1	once	CASSLRARGLTEAFF
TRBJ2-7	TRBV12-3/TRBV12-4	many	CASSRTYEQYF
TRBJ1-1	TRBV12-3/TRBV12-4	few	CASSRGPRNTEAFF
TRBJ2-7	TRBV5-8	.	CASSPMWRVYEQYF
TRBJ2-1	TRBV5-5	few	CASTSTGQVFLDEQFF
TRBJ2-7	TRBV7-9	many	CASSLASHEQYF
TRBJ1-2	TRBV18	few	CASSPRPGQGNYGYTF
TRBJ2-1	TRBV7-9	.	CASSLADRIYNEQFF